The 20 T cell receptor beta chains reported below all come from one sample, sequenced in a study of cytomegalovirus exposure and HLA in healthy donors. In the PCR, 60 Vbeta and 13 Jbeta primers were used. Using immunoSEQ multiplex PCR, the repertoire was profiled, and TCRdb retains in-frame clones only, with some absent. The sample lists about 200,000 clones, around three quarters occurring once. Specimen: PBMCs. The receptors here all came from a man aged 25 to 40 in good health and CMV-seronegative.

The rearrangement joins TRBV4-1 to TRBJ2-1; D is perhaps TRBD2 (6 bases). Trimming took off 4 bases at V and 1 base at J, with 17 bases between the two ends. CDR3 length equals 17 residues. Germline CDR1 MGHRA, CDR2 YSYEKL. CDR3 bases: TGCGCCAGCAGCCCCTCTCTTCGGGAGAGGTCCTACAATGAGCAGTTCTTC. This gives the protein CASSPSLRERSYNEQFF.

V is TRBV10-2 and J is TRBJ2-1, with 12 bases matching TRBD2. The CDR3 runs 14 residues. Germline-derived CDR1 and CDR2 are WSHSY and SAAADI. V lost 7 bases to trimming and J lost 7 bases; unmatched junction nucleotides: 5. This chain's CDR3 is CASTGLAGTNEQFF. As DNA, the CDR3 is TGCGCCAGCACAGGACTAGCGGGAACGAATGAGCAGTTCTTC.

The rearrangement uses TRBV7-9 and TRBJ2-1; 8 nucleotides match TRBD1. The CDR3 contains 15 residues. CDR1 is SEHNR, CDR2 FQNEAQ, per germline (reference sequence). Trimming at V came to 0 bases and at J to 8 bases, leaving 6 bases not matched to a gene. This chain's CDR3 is CASSLATGEWDEQFF. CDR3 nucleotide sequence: TGTGCCAGCAGCTTAGCGACAGGGGAATGGGATGAGCAGTTCTTC.

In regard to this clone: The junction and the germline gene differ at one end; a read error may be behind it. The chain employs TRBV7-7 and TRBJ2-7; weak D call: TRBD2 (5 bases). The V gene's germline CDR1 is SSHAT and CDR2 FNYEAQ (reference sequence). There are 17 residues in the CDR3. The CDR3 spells CASSLKGPRPTTYEQYF. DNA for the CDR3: TGTGCTAGCAGCCTAAAAGGCCCTCGACCGACTACTTACGAGCAGTACTTC.

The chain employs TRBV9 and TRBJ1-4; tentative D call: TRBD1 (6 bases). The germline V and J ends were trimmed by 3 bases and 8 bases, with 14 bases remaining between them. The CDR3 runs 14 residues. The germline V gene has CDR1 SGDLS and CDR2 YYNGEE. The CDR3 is CASSAQGADEKLFF. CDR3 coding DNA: TGTGCCAGCAGCGCACAGGGTGCGGACGAAAAACTGTTTTTT.

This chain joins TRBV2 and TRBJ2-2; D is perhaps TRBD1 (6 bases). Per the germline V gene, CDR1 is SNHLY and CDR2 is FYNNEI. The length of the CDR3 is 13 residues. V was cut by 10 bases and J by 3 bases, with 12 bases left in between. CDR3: CATYRDYTGELFF. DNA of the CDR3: TGTGCCACCTACAGGGATTACACCGGGGAGCTGTTTTTT.

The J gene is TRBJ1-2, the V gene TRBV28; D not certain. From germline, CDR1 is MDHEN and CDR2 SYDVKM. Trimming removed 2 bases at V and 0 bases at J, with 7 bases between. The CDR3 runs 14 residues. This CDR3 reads CASSLAAANYGYTF. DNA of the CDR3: TGTGCCAGCAGTTTAGCGGCAGCTAACTATGGCTACACCTTC.

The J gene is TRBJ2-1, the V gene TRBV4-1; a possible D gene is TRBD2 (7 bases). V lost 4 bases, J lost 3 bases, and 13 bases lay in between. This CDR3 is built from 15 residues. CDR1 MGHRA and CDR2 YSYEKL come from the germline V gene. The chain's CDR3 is CASSREGEGYNEQFF. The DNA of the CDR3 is TGCGCCAGCAGCCGTGAGGGGGAGGGCTACAATGAGCAGTTCTTC.

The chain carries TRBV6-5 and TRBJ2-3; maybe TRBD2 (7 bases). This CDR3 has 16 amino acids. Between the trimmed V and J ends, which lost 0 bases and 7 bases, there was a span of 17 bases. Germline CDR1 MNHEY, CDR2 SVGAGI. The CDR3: CASSYSIGGGRHTQYF. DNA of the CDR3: TGTGCCAGCAGTTACTCGATCGGGGGCGGGAGACATACGCAGTATTTT.

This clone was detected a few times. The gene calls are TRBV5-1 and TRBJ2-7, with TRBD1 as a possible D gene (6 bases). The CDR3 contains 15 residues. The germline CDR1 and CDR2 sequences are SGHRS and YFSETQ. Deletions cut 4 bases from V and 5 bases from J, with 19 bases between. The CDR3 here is CASSPNGGGLDEQYF. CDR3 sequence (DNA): TGCGCCAGCAGCCCGAATGGTGGGGGCTTGGACGAGCAGTACTTC.

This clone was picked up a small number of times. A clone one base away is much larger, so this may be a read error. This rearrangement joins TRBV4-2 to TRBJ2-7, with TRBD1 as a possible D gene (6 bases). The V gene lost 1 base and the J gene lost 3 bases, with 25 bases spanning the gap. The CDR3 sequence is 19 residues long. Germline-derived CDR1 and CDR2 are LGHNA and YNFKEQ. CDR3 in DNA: TGTGCCAGCAGCCAAGTTGAAGGGGGAATCGGTAGGTACAACTACGAGCAGTACTTC. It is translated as CASSQVEGGIGRYNYEQYF.

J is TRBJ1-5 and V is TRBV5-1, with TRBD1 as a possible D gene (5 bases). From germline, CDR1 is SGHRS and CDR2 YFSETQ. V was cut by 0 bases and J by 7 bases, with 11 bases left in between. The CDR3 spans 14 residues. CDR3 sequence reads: CASSLDWGGQPQHF. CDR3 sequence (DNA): TGCGCCAGCAGCTTGGATTGGGGCGGACAGCCCCAGCATTTT. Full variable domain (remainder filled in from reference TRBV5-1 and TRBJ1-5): KAGVTQTPRYLIKTRGQQVTLSCSPISGHRSVSWYQQTPGQGLQFLFEYFSETQRNKGNFPGRFSGRQFSNSRSEMNVSTLELGDSALYLCASSLDWGGQPQHFGDGTRLSIL.

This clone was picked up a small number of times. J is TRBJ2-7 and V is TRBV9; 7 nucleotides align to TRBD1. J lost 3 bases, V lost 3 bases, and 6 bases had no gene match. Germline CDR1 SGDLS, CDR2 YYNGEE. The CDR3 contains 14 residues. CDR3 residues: CASSAGTVNYEQYF. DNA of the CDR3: TGTGCCAGCAGCGCCGGGACAGTTAACTACGAGCAGTACTTC.

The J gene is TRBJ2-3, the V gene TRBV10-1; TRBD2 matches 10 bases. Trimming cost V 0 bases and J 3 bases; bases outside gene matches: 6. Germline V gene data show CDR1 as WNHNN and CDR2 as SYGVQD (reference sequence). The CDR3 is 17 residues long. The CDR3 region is CASSESGLAGVTDTQYF. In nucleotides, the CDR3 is TGCGCCAGCAGTGAGTCGGGCCTAGCGGGAGTAACAGATACGCAGTATTTT.

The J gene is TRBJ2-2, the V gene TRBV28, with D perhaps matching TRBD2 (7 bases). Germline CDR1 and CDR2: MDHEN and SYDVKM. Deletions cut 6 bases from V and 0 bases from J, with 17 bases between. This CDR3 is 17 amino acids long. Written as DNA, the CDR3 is TGTGCCAGCAGGGCCCTCGGGGGGCTCCCGAACACCGGGGAGCTGTTTTTT. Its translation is CASRALGGLPNTGELFF.

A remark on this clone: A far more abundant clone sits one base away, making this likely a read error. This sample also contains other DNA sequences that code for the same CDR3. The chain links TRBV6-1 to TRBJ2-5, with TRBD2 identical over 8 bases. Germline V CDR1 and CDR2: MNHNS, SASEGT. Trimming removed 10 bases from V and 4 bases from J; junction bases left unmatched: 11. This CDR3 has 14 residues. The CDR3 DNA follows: TGTGCCACCCAGCCAGCGGGAGAGGCAGAGACCCAGTACTTC. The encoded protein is CATQPAGEAETQYF.

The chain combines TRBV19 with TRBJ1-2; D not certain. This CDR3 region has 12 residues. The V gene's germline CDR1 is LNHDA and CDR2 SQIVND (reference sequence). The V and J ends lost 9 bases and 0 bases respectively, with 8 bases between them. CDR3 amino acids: CASHGANYGYTF. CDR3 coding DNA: TGTGCCAGCCACGGAGCTAACTATGGCTACACCTTC.

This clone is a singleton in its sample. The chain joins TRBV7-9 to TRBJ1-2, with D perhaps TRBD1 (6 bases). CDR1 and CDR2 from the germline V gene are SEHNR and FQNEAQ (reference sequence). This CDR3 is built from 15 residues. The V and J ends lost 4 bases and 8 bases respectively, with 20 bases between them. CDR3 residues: CASSSPETGTGGYTF. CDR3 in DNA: TGTGCCAGCAGCTCCCCAGAAACAGGGACCGGAGGCTACACCTTC. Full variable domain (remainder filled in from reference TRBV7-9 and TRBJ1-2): DTGVSQNPRHKITKRGQNVTFRCDPISEHNRLYWYRQTLGQGPEFLTYFQNEAQLEKSRLLSDRFSAERPKGSFSTLEIQRTEQGDSAMYLCASSSPETGTGGYTFGSGTRLTVV.

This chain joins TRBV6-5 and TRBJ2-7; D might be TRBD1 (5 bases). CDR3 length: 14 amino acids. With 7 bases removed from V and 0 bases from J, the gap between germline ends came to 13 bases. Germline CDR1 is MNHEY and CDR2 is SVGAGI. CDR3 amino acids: CASTETDSSYEQYF. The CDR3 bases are TGTGCCAGCACCGAGACAGACAGCTCCTACGAGCAGTACTTC.

CDR3 loop: CASSEDSPAGGGLEKLFF. The CDR3, as DNA: TGTGCCAGCAGCGAAGACAGTCCCGCGGGCGGGGGTTTGGAAAAACTGTTTTTT. J is TRBJ1-4 and V is TRBV9; D might be TRBD1 (5 bases). Trimming removed 3 bases at V and 8 bases at J, with 26 bases between. Germline CDR1 and CDR2: SGDLS and YYNGEE. The CDR3 runs 18 residues.